The present TCR beta chain was sequenced within a study of early T cells in non-severe SARS-CoV-2 infection. Overall study: With bulk RNA from unsorted whole blood as input, sequencing yielded unpaired chains.

J gave up 6 bases and V 5 bases, and 7 bases lay outside the gene matches. The CDR3 runs to 14 residues. Germline CDR1 and CDR2: ENHRY and SYGVKD. Study results and caveats: Private and CD4 specificities were missed by VDJdb matching, skewed to anti-spike CD8.

Individual cDNA molecules were tagged with unique molecular identifiers. A single record per CDR3 protein comes from TCRdb applying MiXCR to the 5' RACE reads. This repertoire shows roughly 75,000 distinct CDR3 sequences, 7.5% to 10% found once; its top ten account for roughly 5%. This clonotype was detected many times. No antigen is known for it. The origin of this receptor is an adult who was a healthcare worker with PCR-confirmed SARS-CoV-2 infection or an uninfected control (not recorded which). Specimen: whole blood. This chain links TRBV10-3 with TRBJ1-2; 9 nucleotides line up with TRBD1. The CDR3: CAISPDRGSHGYTF. For the CDR3, the DNA is TGTGCCATCAGTCCGGACAGGGGCAGCCATGGCTACACCTTC.